One and the same sample provided the 2 T cell receptor beta chains below, sequenced in a study of radiotherapy plus CTLA-4 blockade in lung cancer. Only in-frame clones appear in the TCRdb table, and some are missing; sequencing was by immunoSEQ multiplex PCR. Among 100,000 or so clones listed, roughly four fifths were seen once. The specimen comprised peripheral blood, sampled from a patient treated with radiotherapy plus ipilimumab. Source of these receptors: a human donor with non-small cell lung cancer that progressed on radiotherapy plus ipilimumab.

The chain uses TRBV5-1 and TRBJ2-3; D might be TRBD2 (6 bases). Germline values: CDR1 SGHRS, CDR2 YFSETQ. Deletions cut 3 bases from V and 2 bases from J, with 7 bases between. This CDR3 is built from 13 residues. CDR3 sequence (DNA): TGCGCCAGCAGCTCGGGAGCCACAGATACGCAGTATTTT. The encoded protein is CASSSGATDTQYF.

The chain joins TRBV12-2 to TRBJ2-2; no DNA check was done on the table's D call, TRBD2. TRBV12-2 is classified as a pseudogene. The CDR3 sequence is 20 residues long. The CDR3 DNA follows: TGTGCAAGTCGCTTAGCCCCTCCCCCAGCGACCGCGGGGGGGGGCGGGGAGCTGTTTTTT. Its translation is CASRLAPPPATAGGGGELFF.